This TCR beta chain was sequenced in a study of beta chain features in type 1 diabetes. This CDR3 is built from 16 residues. The V and J ends lost 5 bases and 4 bases, in that order; junction bases with no gene match: 10. CDR1 is SGHRS and CDR2 is YFSETQ in the germline V gene. Study results and limitations: TCRB CDR3 length was moderately but significantly reduced in all four CD4+ subsets of Type 1 diabetes patients.

Turning to this clone: Its cognate antigen is unknown.

The isolated RNA, all of it, was reverse transcribed, so expressed TCRB transcripts were what got sequenced. Here immunoSEQ multiplex PCR was the method, and the copy in TCRdb shows in-frame clones only, minus some. The repertoire holds 300,000 to 350,000 clones, with roughly 13% as singletons. This clonotype was obtained from a woman between 18 and 29 years old with type 1 diabetes. The sample was naive CD4+ T cells from blood. The rearrangement uses TRBV5-1 and TRBJ2-3; TRBD2 aligns across 10 bases. This chain's CDR3 is CASRGESSGRSDTQYF. The CDR3 bases are TGCGCCAGCAGAGGGGAGAGTAGCGGGAGGTCAGATACGCAGTATTTT.